These 28 T cell receptor beta chains share one sample of origin, sequenced in a study of T cells after yellow fever vaccination. TCRdb reanalysed the 5' RACE reads using MiXCR and keeps one entry per CDR3 protein. Of about 340,000 distinct CDR3 sequences in the sample, around 4.1% were seen once. Sequenced here: PBMCs, sampled 5 days after the yellow fever booster vaccination. These receptors all stem from a man younger than 35 who received the YFV17D yellow fever vaccine.

This clonotype was found many times. The chain has TRBV6-1 and TRBJ1-4; D possibly corresponds to TRBD1 (5 bases). CDR1 is MNHNS and CDR2 is SASEGT in the germline V gene. Trimming pared 5 bases from V and 3 bases from J, leaving 10 bases between. This CDR3 is 14 amino acids long. CDR3 DNA sequence: TGTGCCAGCAGTCCTTACAGGTCTAATGAAAAACTGTTTTTT. Its translation is CASSPYRSNEKLFF.

In its sample, this clonotype was seen many times. The chain carries TRBV7-3 and TRBJ2-1, with D perhaps TRBD2 (6 bases). V dropped 1 base and J dropped 6 bases, with 13 bases sitting between them. The CDR3 is 15 amino acids. Germline V gives CDR1 SGHTA, CDR2 FQGTGA. The CDR3 here is CASSLILGGPNEQFF. CDR3 nucleotides: TGTGCCAGCAGCTTAATTCTCGGGGGTCCCAATGAGCAGTTCTTC. Supplemented by reference TRBV7-3 and TRBJ2-1, the full variable domain reads GAGVSQTPSNKVTEKGKYVELRCDPISGHTALYWYRQSLGQGPEFLIYFQGTGAADDSGLPNDRFFAVRPEGSVSTLKIQRTERGDSAVYLCASSLILGGPNEQFFGPGTRLTVL.

This clonotype occurred many times. V and J are TRBV5-6 and TRBJ2-1; no clear D gene. Trimming removed 1 base at V and 0 bases at J, with 14 bases between. The CDR3 is 17 amino acids. Germline CDR1 is SGHDT and CDR2 is YYEEEE. The CDR3 loop reads CASSLRVVSNSYNEQFF. CDR3 DNA sequence: TGTGCCAGCAGCTTGCGTGTAGTGAGCAACTCCTACAATGAGCAGTTCTTC. The full variable domain, with the rest looked up from reference TRBV5-6 and TRBJ2-1, is DAGVTQSPTHLIKTRGQQVTLRCSPKSGHDTVSWYQQALGQGPQFIFQYYEEEERQRGNFPDRFSGHQFPNYSSELNVNALLLGDSALYLCASSLRVVSNSYNEQFFGPGTRLTVL.

The table lists this clonotype with many counts. The V gene is TRBV27, the J gene TRBJ1-1; a possible D gene is TRBD1 (5 bases). V lost 5 bases, J lost 4 bases, and 14 bases lay in between. The CDR3 spans 14 residues. Germline-derived CDR1 and CDR2 are MNHEY and SMNVEV (reference sequence). The CDR3 nucleotides read TGTGCCAGCAGTCCCTGGACTGGGGGCACTGAAGCTTTCTTT. Its translation: CASSPWTGGTEAFF.

In its sample, this clonotype was seen a few times. The chain carries TRBV19 and TRBJ2-6; D is unresolved. This CDR3 is 16 amino acids long. Germline V lookup: CDR1 LNHDA, CDR2 SQIVND (reference sequence). V dropped 0 bases and J dropped 0 bases, with 6 bases sitting between them. The CDR3 DNA reads as TGTGCCAGTAGTATAGAAGTCCACTCTGGGGCCAACGTCCTGACTTTC. Translating gives CASSIEVHSGANVLTF. The whole variable domain, filled in from reference TRBV19 and TRBJ2-6, reads DGGITQSPKYLFRKEGQNVTLSCEQNLNHDAMYWYRQDPGQGLRLIYYSQIVNDFQKGDIAEGYSVSREKKESFPLTVTSAQKNPTAFYLCASSIEVHSGANVLTFGAGSRLTVL.

Ten or more counts support this clonotype. V usage is TRBV27 and J usage is TRBJ2-5; 9 bases are a match to TRBD1. The V and J ends lost 6 bases and 4 bases, in that order; junction bases with no gene match: 6. The CDR3 loop spans 14 amino acids. CDR1 is MNHEY, CDR2 SMNVEV, per germline (reference sequence). This CDR3 reads CASRLQGAGETQYF. The CDR3 coding sequence is TGTGCCAGCAGATTACAGGGGGCTGGAGAGACCCAGTACTTC.

In its sample, this clonotype was seen many times. This sequence joins TRBV2 and TRBJ2-1; a weak D match, TRBD2 (5 bases). Per the germline V gene, CDR1 is SNHLY and CDR2 is FYNNEI. Between the trimmed V and J ends, which lost 9 bases and 3 bases, there was a span of 18 bases. This CDR3 has 15 residues. The CDR3 bases are TGTGCCAGTACTTTTGGACTCGAAAGCTACAATGAGCAGTTCTTC. Its protein is CASTFGLESYNEQFF. Using reference TRBV2 and TRBJ2-1 for the parts outside the CDR3, the full variable domain is EPEVTQTPSHQVTQMGQEVILRCVPISNHLYFYWYRQILGQKVEFLVSFYNNEISEKSEIFDDQFSVERPDGSNFTLKIRSTKLEDSAMYFCASTFGLESYNEQFFGPGTRLTVL.

The CDR3 DNA reads TGCAGTGCTCCTAGCGGCCCATCGGAGACCCAGTACTTC. Its protein is CSAPSGPSETQYF. The V gene is TRBV20-1, the J gene TRBJ2-5; TRBD2 aligns across 7 bases. Germline assignment: CDR1 DFQATT and CDR2 SNEGSKA (reference sequence). The V and J ends lost 5 bases and 5 bases, in that order; junction bases with no gene match: 8. The CDR3 is made up of 13 amino acids.

Only a few counts were recorded for this clonotype. V gene TRBV4-1 combines with J gene TRBJ1-6; 9 nucleotides align to TRBD1. The CDR3 is 15 residues long. With V trimmed by 3 bases and J by 7 bases, 4 bases remained unmatched. Germline CDR1 is MGHRA and CDR2 is YSYEKL. CDR3 coding DNA: TGCGCCAGCAGCCACCCGGGACAGGGAAATTCACCCCTCCACTTT. Translating gives CASSHPGQGNSPLHF.

In its sample, this clonotype was seen many times. One junction end does not reproduce the germline sequence, and a read error may be involved. The rearrangement links TRBV3-1 to TRBJ1-2; 9 nucleotides line up with TRBD1. The CDR3 loop spans 13 amino acids. The germline V gene encodes CDR1 LGHDT and CDR2 YNNKEL (reference sequence). Written as DNA, the CDR3 is TGTGCCAGCAGCCTGCAACGACAGGGGGACCCTGCCTTC. This codes for CASSLQRQGDPAF.

For the CDR3, the DNA is TGTGCCAGCAGCTCCCGGGGCTCGGGGCACACTGAAGCTTTCTTT. As protein: CASSSRGSGHTEAFF. The chain uses TRBV7-9 and TRBJ1-1, with D possibly TRBD1 on 5 matching bases. Per the germline V gene, CDR1 is SEHNR and CDR2 is FQNEAQ (reference sequence). There are 15 residues in the CDR3. V was pared by 4 bases and J by 3 bases, with 15 bases between.

This clonotype was picked up a small number of times. The chain combines TRBV30 with TRBJ2-7; 7 bases are shared with TRBD2. CDR1 and CDR2 (germline): GTSNPN, SVGIG (reference sequence). J gave up 3 bases and V 0 bases, and 2 bases lay outside the gene matches. This CDR3 comprises 13 residues. The CDR3, as DNA: TGTGCCTGGAGTGTGATAGCGGGCTACGAGCAGTACTTC. The encoded protein is CAWSVIAGYEQYF.

This clonotype has a count of ten or more. This chain links TRBV5-1 with TRBJ2-7, with 7 bases identical to TRBD2. V lost 4 bases and J lost 7; bases outside the gene matches: 11. This CDR3 contains 14 residues. In germline, CDR1 is SGHRS, CDR2 YFSETQ. The chain's CDR3 is CASSRGGGADEQYV. The CDR3 DNA sequence: TGCGCCAGCAGCCGAGGCGGGGGAGCGGATGAGCAGTACGTC.

This clonotype was observed a handful of times. This CDR3 reads CSARSGANTEAFF. The CDR3 DNA reads as TGCAGTGCTAGGTCAGGGGCGAACACTGAAGCTTTCTTT. The chain joins TRBV20-1 to TRBJ1-1, with D perhaps TRBD1 (6 bases). Germline V gives CDR1 DFQATT, CDR2 SNEGSKA (reference sequence). Deletions cut 3 bases from V and 1 base from J, with 9 bases between. The CDR3 totals 13 residues.

This clonotype was found a few times. This rearrangement joins TRBV30 to TRBJ2-1; a possible D gene is TRBD2 (5 bases). Germline CDR1 reads GTSNPN; CDR2 reads SVGIG (reference sequence). V was pared by 4 bases and J by 9 bases, with 16 bases between. This CDR3 has 13 amino acids. The CDR3 bases are TGTGCCTGGAAAAGCGGTCCCAAGGGTGAGCAGTTCTTC. Amino acid sequence: CAWKSGPKGEQFF.

The chain joins TRBV29-1 to TRBJ2-3; possibly TRBD1 for D (5 bases). The CDR3 is 16 residues long. Germline-derived CDR1 and CDR2 are SQVTM and ANQGSEA. V lost 4 bases and J 3 bases, leaving 20 bases between the germline ends. CDR3 sequence (DNA): TGCAGCGTTGGGGGATCCATTAGGGGAAGTACAGATACGCAGTATTTT. It is translated as CSVGGSIRGSTDTQYF.

This clonotype turned up a few times. The chain employs TRBV6-5 and TRBJ1-6; 8 bases map to TRBD1. The V and J ends lost 0 bases and 10 bases, in that order; junction bases with no gene match: 5. The length of the CDR3 is 15 residues. CDR1 and CDR2 (germline): MNHEY, SVGAGI. CDR3 amino acids: CASSYSQGAESPLHF. Here the CDR3 DNA reads TGTGCCAGCAGTTACTCTCAGGGGGCTGAGTCACCCCTCCACTTT.

This clonotype was counted between two and nine times. The CDR3 nucleotides read TGTGCCAGCAGTTTCCCTAGCGGGGGTAGTTTTGAGCAGTTCTTC. Translated, it gives CASSFPSGGSFEQFF. The chain recombines TRBV6-5 with TRBJ2-1, with 10 bases lining up with TRBD2. The germline V gene has CDR1 MNHEY and CDR2 SVGAGI. J lost 9 bases, V lost 4 bases, and 9 bases had no gene match. The CDR3 sequence is 15 residues long.

This clonotype was counted a few times. J is TRBJ2-1 and V is TRBV12-5, with TRBD2 identical over 12 bases. The CDR3 runs to 14 residues. Germline V gene data show CDR1 as LGHNT and CDR2 as FRNRAP. V shed 5 bases, J shed 8 bases, and the junction held 4 bases outside the gene matches. DNA of the CDR3: TGTGCTAGTGGTCTAGCGGGGGGGCCTTATGAGCAGTTCTTC. Protein product: CASGLAGGPYEQFF.

The rearrangement links TRBV12-3 or TRBV12-4 to TRBJ1-5; unclear D gene. The CDR3 extends over 12 amino acids. V lost 6 bases and J 9 bases, leaving 12 bases between the germline ends. The CDR3 coding sequence is TGTGCCAGCAGCTCCCCGTTGGGGCCCCAGCATTTT. As protein: CASSSPLGPQHF.

This clonotype was recorded many times. The J gene is TRBJ2-2, the V gene TRBV5-1, with TRBD2 matching over 10 bases. The CDR3 loop spans 17 amino acids. The junction had 4 bases not matched to a gene; V was cut back by 0 bases and J by 2 bases. From germline, CDR1 is SGHRS and CDR2 YFSETQ. The CDR3 loop reads CASSLGTSGANTGELFF. DNA of the CDR3: TGCGCCAGCAGCTTGGGGACTAGCGGAGCCAACACCGGGGAGCTGTTTTTT.

The chain employs TRBV7-6 and TRBJ2-5; 8 bases map to TRBD1. J gave up 0 bases and V 4 bases, and 7 bases lay outside the gene matches. CDR1 SGHVS and CDR2 FNYEAQ come from the germline V gene. The CDR3 spans 16 residues. In DNA, the CDR3 is TGTGCCAGCAGCTCGTTCAGGGGGCCTTACCAAGAGACCCAGTACTTC. This gives the protein CASSSFRGPYQETQYF.

This clonotype has at least ten counts. The gene calls are TRBV7-2 and TRBJ1-5; D is undetermined. CDR3 length: 10 amino acids. Trimming removed 9 bases from V and 10 bases from J, with 10 bases in between. CDR1 and CDR2 from the germline V gene are SGHTA and FQGNSA. CDR3 DNA: TGTGCCAGTGGGCCTCCTCCCCAGCATTTT. It encodes CASGPPPQHF.

This chain uses TRBV7-9 with TRBJ1-3; the D gene is possibly TRBD1 (6 bases). The V end was cut by 6 bases, the J end by 4 bases, with 19 bases between. Germline V gives CDR1 SEHNR, CDR2 FQNEAQ (reference sequence). The CDR3 totals 16 residues. The CDR3 region is CASRRQVVKGGNTIYF. The CDR3 DNA reads as TGTGCCAGCAGGCGACAGGTGGTAAAGGGAGGAAACACCATATATTTT. The full variable domain, with the rest looked up from reference TRBV7-9 and TRBJ1-3, is DTGVSQNPRHKITKRGQNVTFRCDPISEHNRLYWYRQTLGQGPEFLTYFQNEAQLEKSRLLSDRFSAERPKGSFSTLEIQRTEQGDSAMYLCASRRQVVKGGNTIYFGEGSWLTVV.

This clonotype has ten or more counts. The genes are TRBV4-3 and TRBJ2-1; weak D call: TRBD1 (6 bases). Germline assignment: CDR1 LGHNA and CDR2 YSLEER. The length of the CDR3 is 15 residues. Trimming removed 1 base from V and 1 base from J, with 8 bases in between. This CDR3 reads CASSQGTASYNEQFF. CDR3 nucleotide sequence: TGCGCCAGCAGCCAAGGGACAGCTTCCTACAATGAGCAGTTCTTC.

This chain joins TRBV20-1 and TRBJ1-2; no reliable D call. Germline V lookup: CDR1 DFQATT, CDR2 SNEGSKA (reference sequence). The V end lost 3 bases, the J end lost 4 bases, and 12 bases lay between the germline ends. The CDR3 consists of 13 residues. CDR3 region: CSASFPELYGYTF. The CDR3 DNA reads as TGCAGTGCTAGTTTTCCGGAGCTCTATGGCTACACCTTC.

This clonotype has a count of ten or more. The chain combines TRBV7-7 with TRBJ2-7; 8 bases agree with TRBD2. CDR3 length: 13 residues. Trimming took 3 bases from V and 9 from J; bases not matched to a gene: 7. Germline V gene data show CDR1 as SSHAT and CDR2 as FNYEAQ (reference sequence). The CDR3 coding sequence is TGTGCCAGCAGCTTTGAACGGGGGGGCCCGCAGTACTTC. Amino acid sequence: CASSFERGGPQYF.

This clonotype came up a few times. The V gene is TRBV2, the J gene TRBJ2-5; TRBD1 aligns across 7 bases. The ends lost 8 bases at V and 5 bases at J; junction bases unmatched: 14. Germline assignment: CDR1 SNHLY and CDR2 FYNNEI. The CDR3 runs 15 residues. The DNA of the CDR3 is TGTGCCAGCTCGACAGGGTCAAGTTCAATTGAGACCCAGTACTTC. Its translation: CASSTGSSSIETQYF. The complete variable domain, with remaining parts taken from reference TRBV2 and TRBJ2-5, reads EPEVTQTPSHQVTQMGQEVILRCVPISNHLYFYWYRQILGQKVEFLVSFYNNEISEKSEIFDDQFSVERPDGSNFTLKIRSTKLEDSAMYFCASSTGSSSIETQYFGPGTRLLVL.